This TCR beta chain emerged from a study of cytomegalovirus exposure and HLA in healthy donors. Study-wide context: An earlier analysis found under 130 million unique TCR beta sequences from approximately 190 million T cells.

The PCR employed 60 Vbeta primers together with 13 Jbeta primers. Produced via immunoSEQ multiplex PCR; TCRdb's table is partial and in-frame only. There are about 120,000 clones in the sample; 77% occur only once, and around 5.8% lies in the top ten. Points on this clone: Its antigen is not known.

Whole-study findings and limits: In terms of immune exposure information, only CMV serostatus was available. One later analysis reportedly identified an Asian-associated ancestry cluster that showed fewer N-insertions than the approximately 710-donor mean. Researchers reported in a later analysis that a missense DCLRE1C variant was tied to TCR beta V- and J-gene trimming.

Germline-derived CDR1 and CDR2 are SEHNR and FQNEAQ (reference sequence). This CDR3 contains 15 residues. V was clipped by 5 bases and J by 0 bases, with 11 bases between them. The genes are TRBV7-9 and TRBJ2-1; D unclear. The sequence was collected from a man between 18 and 35 years old in good health and CMV-seropositive. Sequences were obtained from PBMCs. CDR3 residues: CASSLDRSSYNEQFF. CDR3 DNA: TGTGCCAGCAGCCTAGACCGTAGCTCCTACAATGAGCAGTTCTTC.